The next 21 T cell receptor beta chains were all read from a single sample in a study of T-cell memory formation after mild COVID-19 (dated by TCRdb to the early 2020s). The library relied on 5' RACE. The sample was run on an Illumina NovaSeq 6000. Starting from the raw public reads, TCRdb applied fastp trimming at Q25, assembled clones with MiXCR and retained in-frame beta chains. Rows are unified per CDR3 protein, each entry keeping the most common DNA and genes. This sample is represented by under 250,000 distinct CDR3 sequences; around 26% of them were singletons. The ten most abundant clones make up about an eighth of the sample. Sequencing was done on a sample of PBMCs or a T cell subset sorted from them (not recorded which). These receptors all stem from an adult woman who had mild COVID-19 (a few samples of this study predate the infection). The sample titles of this study are shuffled in the database, so cell type and time point are left out; the donor was told from shared clones.

The rearrangement joins TRBV18 to TRBJ1-2; possibly TRBD1 for D (6 bases). The CDR3 has 17 amino acids. V lost 0 bases, J lost 0 bases, and 14 bases lay in between. Germline loops: CDR1 KGHSH, CDR2 LQKENI. The CDR3: CASSPPSGAGTNYGYTF. Here the CDR3 DNA reads TGTGCCAGCTCACCACCGTCAGGGGCGGGAACTAACTATGGCTACACCTTC.

The chain uses TRBV6-5 and TRBJ2-3; D remains unclear. The CDR3 covers 16 residues. Trimming stripped 0 bases from V and 0 bases from J, with 10 bases between. CDR1 MNHEY and CDR2 SVGAGI come from the germline V gene. Here the CDR3 reads CASSYSLGASTDTQYF. CDR3 sequence (DNA): TGTGCCAGCAGTTACTCGTTGGGTGCTAGCACAGATACGCAGTATTTT.

This clonotype was counted between two and nine times. The chain has TRBV19 and TRBJ1-1, with 9 nucleotides matching TRBD1. The CDR3 loop spans 16 amino acids. CDR1 and CDR2 (germline): LNHDA, SQIVND (reference sequence). Unmatched junction bases numbered 11, after V lost 5 bases and J lost 4 bases. CDR3 coding DNA: TGTGCCAGTAGTCCGCAGGGTACGGGACAGGGCACTGAAGCTTTCTTT. Translated: CASSPQGTGQGTEAFF.

This rearrangement joins TRBV27 to TRBJ2-7; tentatively, D is TRBD1 (7 bases). V gave up 5 bases and J gave up 3 bases, with 17 bases separating them. The CDR3 has 15 residues. Germline V gene sequence: CDR1 MNHEY, CDR2 SMNVEV (reference sequence). CDR3 sequence (DNA): TGTGCCAGCAGTCCGGCGTCAGGGGGGCACTACGAGCAGTACTTC. Protein sequence: CASSPASGGHYEQYF.

This clonotype was seen only once. This chain connects TRBV18 to TRBJ1-5; TRBD1 aligns across 11 bases. The CDR3 runs 15 residues. Germline V lookup: CDR1 KGHSH, CDR2 LQKENI. V lost 4 bases and J lost 4; bases outside the gene matches: 3. CDR3 sequence (DNA): TGTGCCAGCTCACGGGACAGGGGGGCAAATCAGCCCCAGCATTTT. Translating it yields CASSRDRGANQPQHF.

There are a few counts of this clonotype. The chain employs TRBV20-1 and TRBJ2-5; no reliable D call. The V and J ends lost 6 bases and 3 bases respectively, with 11 bases between them. Germline V gives CDR1 DFQATT, CDR2 SNEGSKA (reference sequence). The CDR3 sequence is 12 residues long. In DNA, the CDR3 is TGCAGTGCCCGCGAAGGGAAAGAGACCCAGTACTTC. This codes for CSAREGKETQYF.

This chain connects TRBV7-3 to TRBJ2-6, with D perhaps TRBD1 (5 bases). The ends were cut back, 5 bases at V and 2 bases at J, with 13 bases in the middle. The germline CDR1 and CDR2 sequences are SGHTA and FQGTGA. This CDR3 contains 16 residues. In DNA, the CDR3 is TGTGCCAGCAGCGATCAGGGCTCCCCTGGGGCCAACGTCCTGACTTTC. This gives the protein CASSDQGSPGANVLTF.

This clonotype was counted between two and nine times. The CDR3 nucleotides read TGCAGCGTTGCAGAGGGGAAGGGCACAGATACGCAGTATTTT. Its protein product is CSVAEGKGTDTQYF. The chain links TRBV29-1 to TRBJ2-3; perhaps D is TRBD1 or TRBD2 (5 bases each). Germline V CDR1 and CDR2: SQVTM, ANQGSEA. V lost 4 bases and J lost 1, with 12 bases in between. This CDR3 contains 14 residues.

The J gene is TRBJ1-5, the V gene TRBV21-1. TRBV21-1 corresponds to a pseudogene. The CDR3 totals 13 residues. The CDR3 DNA reads TGTGCCACCTCCGGCCACCACGGGCAGCCCCAGCATTTT. It translates to CATSGHHGQPQHF.

This clonotype was picked up a small number of times. The J gene is TRBJ2-2, the V gene TRBV5-8, with 7 bases matching TRBD1. The CDR3 has 15 residues. Germline V gene sequence: CDR1 SGHTS, CDR2 YDEGEE. Trimming removed 2 bases from V and 5 bases from J; junction bases left unmatched: 6. The CDR3 is CASSFKGQITGELFF. The CDR3 region has the DNA TGTGCCAGCAGCTTCAAGGGACAGATTACCGGGGAGCTGTTTTTT.

This clonotype has a handful of counts. The chain couples TRBV5-5 to TRBJ1-2, with 7 bases lining up with TRBD1. This CDR3 is built from 15 residues. CDR1 and CDR2 (germline): SGHKS, YYEKEE (reference sequence). V lost 2 bases and J lost 3; bases outside the gene matches: 7. CDR3 DNA: TGTGCCAGCAGCTTTGACAGGGTGAGCGACTATGGCTACACCTTC. Its protein product is CASSFDRVSDYGYTF.

The chain combines TRBV7-2 with TRBJ2-1, with TRBD2 matching 11 bases. Germline trimming cut 5 bases from V and 6 bases from J; bases unmatched to any gene: 12. This CDR3 contains 17 residues. Germline V CDR1 and CDR2: SGHTA, FQGNSA. The CDR3 DNA reads as TGTGCCAGCAGCCCTAAAACTAGCGGGAGCGCTCGCAATGAGCAGTTCTTC. Encoded protein: CASSPKTSGSARNEQFF.

This clonotype was seen many times. The chain employs TRBV7-9 and TRBJ1-5; no clear D. The V end was cut by 2 bases, the J end by 5 bases, with 7 bases between. Germline lookup yields CDR1 SEHNR and CDR2 FQNEAQ (reference sequence). This CDR3 has 13 amino acids. DNA of the CDR3: TGTGCCAGCAGCTTAAATGAGGATCAGCCCCAGCATTTT. Its protein product is CASSLNEDQPQHF.

The gene calls are TRBV7-9 and TRBJ1-1, with 8 bases identical to TRBD1. CDR1 and CDR2 (germline): SEHNR, FQNEAQ (reference sequence). Trimming cost V 4 bases and J 11 bases; bases outside gene matches: 6. The CDR3 has 12 residues. CDR3 in amino acids: CASSSETGAAFF. For the CDR3, the DNA is TGTGCCAGCAGCTCCGAGACAGGGGCGGCTTTCTTT.

This chain connects TRBV28 to TRBJ2-7; D unclear. This CDR3 spans 12 amino acids. CDR1 is MDHEN and CDR2 is SYDVKM in the germline V gene. The V end was cut by 4 bases, the J end by 2 bases, with 6 bases between. CDR3 in amino acids: CASSSSPYEQYF. The CDR3, as DNA: TGTGCCAGCAGTTCCTCCCCCTACGAGCAGTACTTC.

The chain is built from TRBV6-6 and TRBJ2-2; D is unresolved. Trimming left V 0 bases short and J 7 bases short, with 12 bases between. The CDR3 loop spans 15 amino acids. The germline V gene encodes CDR1 MNHNY and CDR2 SVGAGI (reference sequence). The CDR3 region has the DNA TGTGCCAGCAGTTACTCGAACGCCCCTAACGGGGAGCTGTTTTTT. Translated, it gives CASSYSNAPNGELFF.

The chain combines TRBV6-2 or TRBV6-3 with TRBJ2-1; perhaps D is TRBD1 or TRBD2 (6 bases each). Trimming stripped 7 bases from V and 0 bases from J, with 16 bases between. CDR1 MNHEY and CDR2 SVGEGT come from the germline V gene. The CDR3 extends over 16 amino acids. The DNA of the CDR3 is TGTGCCAGCAACACGTTCGGAGGGGGCTCCTACAATGAGCAGTTCTTC. This translates into CASNTFGGGSYNEQFF.

V is TRBV15 and J is TRBJ2-7; D not certain. This CDR3 is built from 14 residues. Trimming pared 0 bases from V and 4 bases from J, leaving 10 bases between. The germline V gene encodes CDR1 LNHNV and CDR2 YYDKDF (reference sequence). The DNA of the CDR3 is TGTGCCACCAGCAGAGATAGGGATCGGTACGAGCAGTACTTC. It encodes CATSRDRDRYEQYF.

The gene calls are TRBV2 and TRBJ2-3; 10 nucleotides agree with TRBD2. V lost 9 bases to trimming and J lost 4 bases; unmatched junction nucleotides: 7. Germline loops: CDR1 SNHLY, CDR2 FYNNEI. CDR3 length equals 14 residues. CDR3 nucleotides: TGTGCCAGTCTAGCGGGAGTTACGGCAGATACGCAGTATTTT. The encoded protein is CASLAGVTADTQYF.

The chain employs TRBV12-3 or TRBV12-4 and TRBJ1-1, with 8 bases matching TRBD1. Germline trimming cut 6 bases from V and 0 bases from J; bases unmatched to any gene: 9. The CDR3 totals 16 residues. Here the CDR3 DNA reads TGTGCCAGCAGGCCAAGGACAGGGCGAATGAACACTGAAGCTTTCTTT. Residues: CASRPRTGRMNTEAFF.

The chain recombines TRBV2 with TRBJ2-1, with no clear D. In germline, CDR1 is SNHLY, CDR2 FYNNEI. This CDR3 is 11 amino acids long. V was cut by 3 bases and J by 13 bases, with 10 bases left in between. The CDR3 protein is CASSDSQPQFF. The CDR3, as DNA: TGTGCCAGCAGTGACTCTCAGCCACAGTTCTTC.